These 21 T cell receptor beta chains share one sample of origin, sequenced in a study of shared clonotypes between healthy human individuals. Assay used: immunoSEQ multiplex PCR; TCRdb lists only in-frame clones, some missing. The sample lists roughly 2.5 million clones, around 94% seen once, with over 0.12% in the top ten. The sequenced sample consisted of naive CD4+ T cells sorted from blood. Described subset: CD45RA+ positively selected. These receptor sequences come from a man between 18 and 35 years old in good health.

This chain's CDR3 is CASSQGTSGRRAYEQYF. For the CDR3, the DNA is TGTGCCAGCAGCCAGGGGACTAGCGGGAGGAGGGCCTACGAGCAGTACTTC. The genes are TRBV7-2 and TRBJ2-7, with TRBD2 matching over 15 bases. CDR1 and CDR2 (germline): SGHTA, FQGNSA. CDR3 length equals 17 residues. V lost 5 bases, J lost 2 bases, and 7 bases stayed unmatched. Looking up the rest from reference TRBV7-2 and TRBJ2-7 gives the full variable domain: GAGVSQSPSNKVTEKGKDVELRCDPISGHTALYWYRQSLGQGLEFLIYFQGNSAPDKSGLPSDRFSAERTGGSVSTLTIQRTQQEDSAVYLCASSQGTSGRRAYEQYFGPGTRLTVT.

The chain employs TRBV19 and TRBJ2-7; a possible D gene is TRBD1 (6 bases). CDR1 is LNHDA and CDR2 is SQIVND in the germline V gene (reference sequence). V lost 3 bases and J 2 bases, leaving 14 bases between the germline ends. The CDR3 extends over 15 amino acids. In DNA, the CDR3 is TGTGCCAGTAGTATTTTTCCGGACAGCACCTACGAGCAGTACTTC. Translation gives CASSIFPDSTYEQYF. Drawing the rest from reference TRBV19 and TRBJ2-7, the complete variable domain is DGGITQSPKYLFRKEGQNVTLSCEQNLNHDAMYWYRQDPGQGLRLIYYSQIVNDFQKGDIAEGYSVSREKKESFPLTVTSAQKNPTAFYLCASSIFPDSTYEQYFGPGTRLTVT.

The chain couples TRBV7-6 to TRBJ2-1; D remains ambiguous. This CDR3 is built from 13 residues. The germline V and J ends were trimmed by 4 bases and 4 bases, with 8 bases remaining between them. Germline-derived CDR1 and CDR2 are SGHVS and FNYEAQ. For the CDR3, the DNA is TGTGCCAGCAGCTCCGGACGGTACAATGAGCAGTTCTTC. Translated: CASSSGRYNEQFF.

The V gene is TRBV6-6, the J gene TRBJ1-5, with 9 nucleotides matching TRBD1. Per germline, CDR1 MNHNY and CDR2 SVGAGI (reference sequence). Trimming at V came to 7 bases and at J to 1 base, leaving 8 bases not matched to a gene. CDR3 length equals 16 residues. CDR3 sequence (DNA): TGTGCCAGCAACGCACAGGGGGCTTACAGCAATCAGCCCCAGCATTTT. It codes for CASNAQGAYSNQPQHF.

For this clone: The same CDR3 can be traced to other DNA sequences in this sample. The CDR3 bases are TGTGCCAGTAGTATATCGAGCTCTGGAAACACCATATATTTT. Encoded protein: CASSISSSGNTIYF. The rearrangement uses TRBV19 and TRBJ1-3; D remains unclear. Trimming cost V 2 bases and J 0 bases, with 5 bases left between them. Germline V lookup: CDR1 LNHDA, CDR2 SQIVND (reference sequence). The CDR3 is made up of 14 amino acids.

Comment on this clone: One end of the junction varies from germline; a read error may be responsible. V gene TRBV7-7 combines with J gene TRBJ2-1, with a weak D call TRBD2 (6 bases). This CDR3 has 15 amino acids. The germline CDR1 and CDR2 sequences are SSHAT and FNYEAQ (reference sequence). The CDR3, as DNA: TGTGCTAGCAGCCCCCGGGGACTCCCGCCGAGTGAGCAGTTCTTC. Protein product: CASSPRGLPPSEQFF.

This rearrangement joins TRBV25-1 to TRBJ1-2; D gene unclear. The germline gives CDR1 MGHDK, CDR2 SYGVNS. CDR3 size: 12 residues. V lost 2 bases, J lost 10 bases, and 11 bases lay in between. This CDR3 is CASSEAGMDYTF. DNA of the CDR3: TGTGCCAGCAGTGAAGCGGGTATGGACTACACCTTC.

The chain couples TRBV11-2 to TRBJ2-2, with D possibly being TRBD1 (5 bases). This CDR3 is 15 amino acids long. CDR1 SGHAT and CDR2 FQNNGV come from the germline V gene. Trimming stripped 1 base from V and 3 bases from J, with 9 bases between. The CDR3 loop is CASSLGLQDTGELFF. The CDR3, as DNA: TGTGCCAGCAGCTTAGGTTTACAGGACACCGGGGAGCTGTTTTTT.

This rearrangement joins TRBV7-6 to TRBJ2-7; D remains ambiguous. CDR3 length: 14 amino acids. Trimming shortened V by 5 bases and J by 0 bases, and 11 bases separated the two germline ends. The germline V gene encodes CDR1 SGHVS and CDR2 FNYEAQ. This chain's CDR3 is CASSPTSPSYEQYF. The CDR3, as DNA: TGTGCCAGCAGCCCAACCTCCCCCTCCTACGAGCAGTACTTC.

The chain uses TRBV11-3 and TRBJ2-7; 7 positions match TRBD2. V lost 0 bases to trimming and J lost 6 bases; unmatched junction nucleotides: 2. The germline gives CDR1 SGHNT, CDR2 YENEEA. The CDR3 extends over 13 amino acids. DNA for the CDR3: TGTGCCAGCAGCTTAGATCGCGGGAGCGAGCAGTACTTC. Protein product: CASSLDRGSEQYF.

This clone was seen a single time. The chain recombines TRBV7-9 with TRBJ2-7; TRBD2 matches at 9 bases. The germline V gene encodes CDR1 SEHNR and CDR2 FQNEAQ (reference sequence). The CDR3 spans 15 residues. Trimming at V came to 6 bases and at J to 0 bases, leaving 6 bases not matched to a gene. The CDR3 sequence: CASRRIAGDSYEQYF. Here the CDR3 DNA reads TGTGCCAGCAGGAGAATAGCGGGGGACTCCTACGAGCAGTACTTC.

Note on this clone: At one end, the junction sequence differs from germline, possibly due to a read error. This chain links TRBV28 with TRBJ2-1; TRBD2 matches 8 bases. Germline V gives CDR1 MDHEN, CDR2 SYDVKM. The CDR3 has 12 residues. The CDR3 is CASSPLRTGGLF. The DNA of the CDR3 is TGTGCCAGCAGCCCCCTCCGGACGGGGGGGCTCTTC.

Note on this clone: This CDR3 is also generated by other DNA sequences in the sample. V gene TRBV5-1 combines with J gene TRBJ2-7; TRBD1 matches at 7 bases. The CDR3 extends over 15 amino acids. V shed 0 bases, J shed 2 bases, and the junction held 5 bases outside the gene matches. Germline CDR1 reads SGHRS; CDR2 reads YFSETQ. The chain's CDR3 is CASSLAGTATYEQYF. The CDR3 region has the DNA TGCGCCAGCAGCTTGGCCGGGACAGCAACCTACGAGCAGTACTTC. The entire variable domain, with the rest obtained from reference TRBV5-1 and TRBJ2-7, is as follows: KAGVTQTPRYLIKTRGQQVTLSCSPISGHRSVSWYQQTPGQGLQFLFEYFSETQRNKGNFPGRFSGRQFSNSRSEMNVSTLELGDSALYLCASSLAGTATYEQYFGPGTRLTVT.

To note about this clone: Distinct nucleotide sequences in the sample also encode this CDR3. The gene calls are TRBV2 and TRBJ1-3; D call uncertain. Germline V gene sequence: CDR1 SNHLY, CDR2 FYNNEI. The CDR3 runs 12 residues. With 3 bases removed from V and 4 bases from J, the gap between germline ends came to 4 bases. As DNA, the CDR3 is TGTGCCAGCAGTGACCAGGGAAACACCATATATTTT. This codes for CASSDQGNTIYF.

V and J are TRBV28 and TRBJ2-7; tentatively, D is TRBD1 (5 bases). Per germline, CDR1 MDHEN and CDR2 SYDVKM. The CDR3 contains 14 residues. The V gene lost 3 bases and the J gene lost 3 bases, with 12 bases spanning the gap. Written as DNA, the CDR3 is TGTGCCAGCAGTTTTTCGACAGCCAACTACGAGCAGTACTTC. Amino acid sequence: CASSFSTANYEQYF.

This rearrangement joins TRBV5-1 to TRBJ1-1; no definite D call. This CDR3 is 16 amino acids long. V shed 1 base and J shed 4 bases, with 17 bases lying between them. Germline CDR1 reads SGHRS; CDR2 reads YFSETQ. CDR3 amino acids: CASSLFSGKLVTEAFF. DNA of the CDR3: TGCGCCAGCAGCTTGTTTTCGGGGAAGTTGGTCACTGAAGCTTTCTTT. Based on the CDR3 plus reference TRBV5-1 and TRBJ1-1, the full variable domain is KAGVTQTPRYLIKTRGQQVTLSCSPISGHRSVSWYQQTPGQGLQFLFEYFSETQRNKGNFPGRFSGRQFSNSRSEMNVSTLELGDSALYLCASSLFSGKLVTEAFFGQGTRLTVV.

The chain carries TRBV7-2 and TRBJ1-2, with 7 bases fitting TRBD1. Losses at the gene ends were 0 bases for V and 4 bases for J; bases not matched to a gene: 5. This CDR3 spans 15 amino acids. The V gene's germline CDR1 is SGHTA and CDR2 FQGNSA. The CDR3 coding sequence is TGTGCCAGCAGCTTAGCCGGGACAGTTGTCTATGGCTACACCTTC. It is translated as CASSLAGTVVYGYTF.

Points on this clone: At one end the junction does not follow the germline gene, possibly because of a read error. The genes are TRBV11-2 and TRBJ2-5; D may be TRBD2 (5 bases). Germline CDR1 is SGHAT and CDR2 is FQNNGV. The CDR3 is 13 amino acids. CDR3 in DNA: TGTGCCAGCAGCTTAGGGGAGAAAGAGACCCAGCACTTC. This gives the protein CASSLGEKETQHF.

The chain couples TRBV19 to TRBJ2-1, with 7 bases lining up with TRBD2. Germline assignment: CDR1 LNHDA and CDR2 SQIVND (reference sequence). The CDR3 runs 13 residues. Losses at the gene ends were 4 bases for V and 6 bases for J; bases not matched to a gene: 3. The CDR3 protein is CASSRTRANEQFF. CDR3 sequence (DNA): TGTGCCAGTAGTAGGACTAGGGCCAATGAGCAGTTCTTC. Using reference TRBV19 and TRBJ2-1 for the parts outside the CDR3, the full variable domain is DGGITQSPKYLFRKEGQNVTLSCEQNLNHDAMYWYRQDPGQGLRLIYYSQIVNDFQKGDIAEGYSVSREKKESFPLTVTSAQKNPTAFYLCASSRTRANEQFFGPGTRLTVL.

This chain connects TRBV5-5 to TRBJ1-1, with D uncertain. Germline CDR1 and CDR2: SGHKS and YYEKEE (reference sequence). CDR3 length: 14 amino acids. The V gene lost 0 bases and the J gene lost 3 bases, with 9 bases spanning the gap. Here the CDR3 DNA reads TGTGCCAGCAGCTTGGGGGGAAGGGACACTGAAGCTTTCTTT. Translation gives CASSLGGRDTEAFF.

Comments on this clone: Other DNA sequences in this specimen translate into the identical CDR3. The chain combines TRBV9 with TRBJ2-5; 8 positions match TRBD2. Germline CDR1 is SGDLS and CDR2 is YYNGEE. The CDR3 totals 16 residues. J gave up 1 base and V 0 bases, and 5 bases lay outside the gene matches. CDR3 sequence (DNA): TGTGCCAGCAGCGTAGCTGGCAGCGGGGGCCAAGAGACCCAGTACTTC. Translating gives CASSVAGSGGQETQYF. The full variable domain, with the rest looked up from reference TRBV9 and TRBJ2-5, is DSGVTQTPKHLITATGQRVTLRCSPRSGDLSVYWYQQSLDQGLQFLIQYYNGEERAKGNILERFSAQQFPDLHSELNLSSLELGDSALYFCASSVAGSGGQETQYFGPGTRLLVL.